This T cell receptor beta chain was documented in a study of blood T cells in healthy people across ages. A single count supports this clonotype. The CDR3 has 17 amino acids. Germline CDR1 LGHDT, CDR2 YNNKEL (reference sequence). Healthy Caucasian individuals from Russia aged about 6 to 90 were enrolled as donors. Through a sample-barcoded 5' primer and a J-beta primer mix, a second PCR was run for roughly 7 to 11 cycles. Each cDNA molecule received a tag from a template-switch adaptor that had 12 random nucleotides. TCRdb fed the 5' RACE reads into MiXCR, producing one record per CDR3 protein. The repertoire holds about 1.8 million distinct CDR3 sequences, with 40% to 55% as singletons.

The TCR originated in a middle-aged woman in good health. The sequenced material came from blood. The J gene is TRBJ2-4, the V gene TRBV3-1, with 8 positions matching TRBD1. The assigned J gene may be wrong: the sequence end matches TRBJ2-5 better. The CDR3 sequence is CASSPFGQGPFQETQYF. CDR3 nucleotide sequence: TGTGCCAGCAGCCCTTTCGGACAGGGACCATTCCAAGAGACCCAGTACTTC.